The subject of this entry is one T cell receptor beta chain. Its antigen is currently unknown. The authors amplified TCR beta CDR3 regions from RNA transcripts. After a first-round RT-PCR with HTBI primers, a second-round multiplex PCR was run. TCRdb passed the multiplex PCR reads through MiXCR, listing each CDR3 protein once. The sample shows approximately 540,000 distinct CDR3 sequences, about 35% of them seen only once. The diagnosis was founded upon clinical symptoms, serum thyroxine, TRAb, thyroid ultrasound and orbital computed tomography. The data are from a study of Graves' ophthalmopathy and Graves' hyperthyroidism. Germline V lookup: CDR1 SGHVS, CDR2 FQNEAQ. V shed 5 bases, J shed 4 bases, and the junction held 9 bases outside the gene matches. This CDR3 spans 16 amino acids. General study findings and limits: Detected in blood as well were most expanded thyroid clonotypes with frequency above 0.001.

Sequencing was performed on peripheral blood or thyroid tissue (not recorded which). The TCR sequence derives from an adult man with Graves' hyperthyroidism. The chain carries TRBV7-8 and TRBJ1-2; 11 nucleotides agree with TRBD1. CDR3: CASSPYGQGASYGYTF. In DNA form, the CDR3 reads TGTGCCAGCAGCCCATATGGACAGGGGGCATCCTATGGCTACACCTTC.